Presented here are 22 T cell receptor beta chains from one specimen sequenced in a study of tumor and adjacent non-tumor tissue in lung cancer. No cell sorting was done before RNA was extracted from the tissue. A modified ARM-PCR protocol with three rounds of nested PCR amplified TCRbeta. Using its own MiXCR run on the multiplex PCR reads, TCRdb lists one record per CDR3 protein. The sample lists about 110,000 distinct CDR3 sequences, approximately 87% occurring once. Specimen: lung tumor tissue. The source of these receptors is a man aged 70-80 years with non-small cell lung cancer.

With regard to this clonotype: At one of its ends the junction is not consistent with the germline gene, which may arise from a read error. This chain uses TRBV20-1 with TRBJ2-7; D is unclear. Germline loops: CDR1 DFQATT, CDR2 SNEGSKA (reference sequence). The CDR3 is made up of 11 amino acids. CDR3 nucleotides: TGCAATGCTAGTACAGTCTCCAAGCAGTACTTC. Its protein is CNASTVSKQYF.

Concerning this clonotype: This is likely a read error, given that the CDR3 carries no conserved phenylalanine or tryptophan at its end. The V gene is TRBV11-2, the J gene TRBJ2-1; D perhaps matches TRBD2 (6 bases). The CDR3 spans 15 residues. The V end lost 5 bases, the J end lost 9 bases, and 20 bases lay between the germline ends. CDR1 is SGHAT and CDR2 is FQNNGV in the germline V gene. The CDR3 sequence: CASSPQQEGLGEQFL. The CDR3, as DNA: TGTGCCAGCAGCCCCCAGCAGGAGGGATTGGGTGAGCAGTTCCTC.

On this clonotype itself: Just one base apart from a much larger clone, this may be a read error. The CDR3 carries no conserved terminal phenylalanine or tryptophan, so it likely arises from a read error. The rearrangement links TRBV24-1 to TRBJ2-1; the match to TRBD1 covers 9 bases. The CDR3 runs to 13 residues. Germline-derived CDR1 and CDR2 are KGHDR and SFDVKD. V was pared by 9 bases and J by 5 bases, with 4 bases of the junction left unmatched. CDR3 in amino acids: CATSGQGNNEQFL. CDR3 in DNA: TGTGCCACCTCAGGACAGGGGAACAATGAGCAGTTCTTA.

On this clonotype itself: One end of the junction is discordant with germline, which a read error may explain. The chain carries TRBV6-1 and TRBJ2-1; D gene unclear. The CDR3 has 15 residues. In germline, CDR1 is MNHNS, CDR2 SASEGT. For the CDR3, the DNA is TGTGCCAGAGGTGAACCAGAGTTTAGCTACAATGAGGAGTTCTTC. Translating gives CARGEPEFSYNEEFF.

For this clonotype: Sequence at one end of the junction differs from germline and may be a read error. V and J are TRBV6-6 and TRBJ1-2; tentative D call: TRBD1 (6 bases). The CDR3 runs to 14 residues. The germline gives CDR1 MNHNY, CDR2 SVGAGI (reference sequence). DNA of the CDR3: TGTGCCAGCAGTATTCCGGGACATGGCTATGGCTACACCTTT. It translates to CASSIPGHGYGYTF.

Concerning this clonotype: The conserved final phenylalanine or tryptophan is absent from the CDR3, which likely points to a read error. This chain links TRBV11-2 with TRBJ1-4; D may be TRBD1 (5 bases). The V and J ends lost 5 bases and 4 bases respectively, with 14 bases between them. Germline assignment: CDR1 SGHAT and CDR2 FQNNGV. There are 15 residues in the CDR3. The CDR3 region is CASSRIGASNEKLFY. The CDR3 bases are TGTGCCAGCAGCAGAATTGGGGCAAGTAATGAAAAACTGTTTTAT.

As to this clonotype: It is likely a read error, because the conserved phenylalanine at the end of the CDR3 is missing. The limits of the CDR3 on the DNA are not certain, so only TCRdb's listed CDR3 is given. V and J are TRBV12-3 or TRBV12-4 and TRBJ2-1. The CDR3 length is 13 residues, termini included. CDR3 sequence reads: CASRAGIAFDSFL.

CDR3 region: CSEADSFQETQYF. CDR3 nucleotide sequence: TGCAGCGAGGCCGACAGCTTCCAGGAGACCCAGTACTTC. The chain employs TRBV29-1 and TRBJ2-5; D possibly corresponds to TRBD1 (5 bases). Trimming took 7 bases from V and 5 from J, leaving 17 bases between them. Germline CDR1 SQVTM, CDR2 ANQGSEA. The CDR3 covers 13 residues.

Details on this clonotype: Germline and junction disagree at one end, which may indicate a read error. The V and J genes are TRBV20-1 and TRBJ2-2, with D tentatively TRBD1 or TRBD2 (5 bases each). The CDR3 is 15 residues long. Per germline, CDR1 DFQATT and CDR2 SNEGSKA (reference sequence). CDR3 nucleotide sequence: TGCATTGCTAGGGCCGGGACGGTGAACACCGGGGAGCTGTTTTTT. Translation: CIARAGTVNTGELFF.

In regard to this clonotype: Mismatch with germline at one junction end may stem from a read error. In DNA, the CDR3 is TGCGCCAGAAGCCAACCGATGGGGGGAGGGTTTACCTATGAGCAGTACTTC. Protein product: CARSQPMGGGFTYEQYF. The rearrangement uses TRBV4-1 and TRBJ2-7, with 7 bases aligning to TRBD2. The germline CDR1 and CDR2 sequences are MGHRA and YSYEKL. This CDR3 comprises 17 residues.

In its sample, this clonotype is medium-sized. The chain has TRBV6-5 and TRBJ1-2; D may be TRBD1 (6 bases). V gave up 5 bases and J gave up 5 bases, with 18 bases separating them. The CDR3 length is 15 residues. The V gene's germline CDR1 is MNHEY and CDR2 SVGAGI. The CDR3 coding sequence is TGTGCCAGCAGTGCTACAGGGATGGGCGCTTATGGCTACACCTTC. It specifies CASSATGMGAYGYTF.

This clonotype was seen only once. The V gene is TRBV6-6, the J gene TRBJ1-5, with TRBD1 identical over 7 bases. CDR3 length: 18 residues. CDR1 and CDR2 (germline): MNHNY, SVGAGI (reference sequence). The V segment lost 1 base and the J segment 11 bases; nucleotides outside the gene matches: 20. CDR3 in DNA: TGTGCCAGCAGTTACTTCGGGTGGGGACAGAATAACAATCAATCCCAGCATTTT. The encoded protein is CASSYFGWGQNNNQSQHF.

The chain has TRBV7-8 and TRBJ2-1; 13 bases fit TRBD2. This CDR3 comprises 16 residues. Germline V gene sequence: CDR1 SGHVS, CDR2 FQNEAQ. The junction had 5 bases not matched to a gene; V was cut back by 2 bases and J by 7 bases. The CDR3 DNA is TGTGCCAGCAGCTTAACTAGCGGGGGGGCTTATAATGAGCAGTTCTTC. Translation: CASSLTSGGAYNEQFF.

The chain employs TRBV29-1 and TRBJ2-7; 10 bases line up with TRBD1. Germline CDR1 SQVTM, CDR2 ANQGSEA. The CDR3 has 14 residues. The V gene end was trimmed by 5 bases and the J gene end by 5 bases; junction bases not matched to a gene: 9. In nucleotides, the CDR3 is TGCAGCGTTTTGAGGACAGGGGGAATCCACGAGCAGTACTTC. Translating it yields CSVLRTGGIHEQYF.

A note on this clonotype: Relative to the germline gene, one junction end is altered; a read error may explain this. CDR3 loop: CASGELKQAADKQYF. In DNA form, the CDR3 reads TGCGCCAGCGGTGAGTTGAAACAGGCCGCAGATAAGCAGTATTTT. The chain has TRBV10-1 and TRBJ2-3, with D possibly TRBD1 on 5 matching bases. The CDR3 has 15 amino acids. Per germline, CDR1 WNHNN and CDR2 SYGVQD (reference sequence).

This rearrangement joins TRBV20-1 to TRBJ2-1; D is ambiguous. Trimming stripped 5 bases from V and 8 bases from J, with 13 bases between. Germline CDR1 and CDR2: DFQATT and SNEGSKA (reference sequence). The CDR3 consists of 12 residues. CDR3: CSAPPLGDEQFF. CDR3 bases: TGCAGTGCTCCTCCCCTAGGAGATGAGCAGTTCTTC.

As to this clonotype: One end of the junction fails to match germline, which may point to a read error. The V gene is TRBV6-1, the J gene TRBJ2-2; TRBD2 might be the D (5 bases). The CDR3 length is 14 residues. Germline loops: CDR1 MNHNS, CDR2 SASEGT. Here the CDR3 DNA reads TGTGCCAACAGTGAATTGATGGGCACCGGGGAGCTGTCTTTT. Translating it yields CANSELMGTGELSF.

As regards this clonotype: Relative to the germline gene, one junction end is altered; a read error may explain this. This chain connects TRBV10-2 to TRBJ1-1, with 10 bases aligning to TRBD1. The CDR3 has 12 amino acids. Germline V lookup: CDR1 WSHSY, CDR2 SAAADI. CDR3 protein: CASRDRGPEAFF. The CDR3, as DNA: TGTGCCAGTAGGGACAGGGGCCCTGAAGCTTTCTTT.

In regard to this clonotype: At one end, the junction sequence differs from germline, possibly due to a read error. The chain is built from TRBV4-1 and TRBJ1-5, with 9 bases that match TRBD1. Germline lookup yields CDR1 MGHRA and CDR2 YSYEKL. The length of the CDR3 is 17 residues. CDR3 region: CASSQGTGNDGNQPQRF. In nucleotides, the CDR3 is TGCGCCAGCAGCCAGGGGACAGGGAATGATGGCAATCAGCCCCAACGTTTT.

With regard to this clonotype: Given the absence of the conserved phenylalanine or tryptophan at the CDR3 end, a read error is likely. The rearrangement uses TRBV6-1 and TRBJ1-1; 7 bases map to TRBD1. The germline CDR1 and CDR2 sequences are MNHNS and SASEGT. The CDR3 totals 14 residues. CDR3 DNA sequence: TGTACCAGCAGTGAAGTCGAGGGGGCAACGGAAGCTTTCTAT. Translating it yields CTSSEVEGATEAFY.

About this clonotype: Compared with germline, one end of the junction differs, possibly owing to a read error. V usage is TRBV20-1 and J usage is TRBJ1-1; weak D call: TRBD1 (6 bases). Germline lookup yields CDR1 DFQATT and CDR2 SNEGSKA (reference sequence). This CDR3 is 14 amino acids long. The DNA for the CDR3 is TGCAGTGCTAGTTTCAGCTCTCAGGGGACTGATGCTTTCTTT. It specifies CSASFSSQGTDAFF.

Details on this clonotype: At one boundary the junction diverges from the germline segment, which might be a read error. The rearrangement links TRBV5-1 to TRBJ2-5; D ambiguous. CDR1 SGHRS and CDR2 YFSETQ come from the germline V gene. The CDR3 loop spans 14 amino acids. Written as DNA, the CDR3 is TGCGCCAACAGACCGGATACTTACCATGAGACCCAGTACTTC. As protein: CANRPDTYHETQYF.